This entry lists 8 T cell receptor beta chains sequenced from one sample in a study of blood T cell repertoires in COVID-19. Sequencing used immunoSEQ multiplex PCR; TCRdb keeps in-frame clones, though not all of them. The repertoire holds about 150,000 clones, with 80% to 90% as singletons. Material: peripheral blood. All receptors derive from a man aged 50-59 years with active COVID-19.

The J gene is TRBJ2-3, the V gene TRBV7-9; 9 positions match TRBD1. Trimming took 5 bases from V and 3 from J; bases not matched to a gene: 6. The germline V gene has CDR1 SEHNR and CDR2 FQNEAQ (reference sequence). The CDR3 totals 15 residues. The CDR3, as DNA: TGTGCCAGCAGCGCACCGGGACAGGGAACAGATACGCAGTATTTT. It codes for CASSAPGQGTDTQYF.

J is TRBJ1-1 and V is TRBV30; 7 positions match TRBD1. The V gene end was trimmed by 5 bases and the J gene end by 9 bases; junction bases not matched to a gene: 15. In germline, CDR1 is GTSNPN, CDR2 SVGIG (reference sequence). There are 14 residues in the CDR3. The DNA of the CDR3 is TGTGCCTGGTCGACAGGGAGAGTAGGTGGAAAAGCTTTCTTT. As protein: CAWSTGRVGGKAFF. Full variable domain (rest looked up from reference TRBV30 and TRBJ1-1): SQTIHQWPATLVQPVGSPLSLECTVEGTSNPNLYWYRQAAGRGLQLLFYSVGIGQISSEVPQNLSASRPQDRQFILSSKKLLLSDSGFYLCAWSTGRVGGKAFFGQGTRLTVV.

The gene calls are TRBV4-1 and TRBJ2-1; D is undetermined. From germline, CDR1 is MGHRA and CDR2 YSYEKL. Between the trimmed V and J ends, which lost 0 bases and 9 bases, there was a span of 9 bases. The CDR3 covers 13 residues. CDR3 region: CASSQEQRGEQFF. For the CDR3, the DNA is TGCGCCAGCAGCCAAGAGCAACGCGGTGAGCAGTTCTTC.

The chain has TRBV27 and TRBJ1-2, with 12 positions matching TRBD1. V shed 3 bases and J 5 bases; nucleotides not matched to a gene: 4. The CDR3 covers 15 residues. Per germline, CDR1 MNHEY and CDR2 SMNVEV (reference sequence). CDR3 region: CASSFRDRGRYGYTF. CDR3 DNA sequence: TGTGCCAGCAGTTTCCGGGACAGGGGGCGTTATGGCTACACCTTC.

V gene TRBV7-9 combines with J gene TRBJ1-6, with 7 bases matching TRBD1. The germline V gene encodes CDR1 SEHNR and CDR2 FQNEAQ (reference sequence). The V gene end was trimmed by 4 bases and the J gene end by 10 bases; junction bases not matched to a gene: 7. The CDR3 consists of 14 residues. The CDR3 coding sequence is TGTGCCAGCAGCTCGACAGGGCAGGGGTCACCCCTCCACTTT. Amino acid sequence: CASSSTGQGSPLHF. The whole variable domain, remainder taken from reference TRBV7-9 and TRBJ1-6, is DTGVSQNPRHKITKRGQNVTFRCDPISEHNRLYWYRQTLGQGPEFLTYFQNEAQLEKSRLLSDRFSAERPKGSFSTLEIQRTEQGDSAMYLCASSSTGQGSPLHFGNGTRLTVT.

This clone was counted a few times. The J gene is TRBJ1-5, the V gene TRBV6-6; the D is unclear. Germline V CDR1 and CDR2: MNHNY, SVGAGI (reference sequence). This CDR3 comprises 14 residues. Trimming took off 10 bases at V and 5 bases at J, with 18 bases between the two ends. DNA for the CDR3: TGTGCCACCCTACCGGCAGGTCAGCATCAGCCCCAGCATTTT. Residues: CATLPAGQHQPQHF.

This chain links TRBV12-5 with TRBJ2-5; 9 nucleotides line up with TRBD1. CDR1 and CDR2 (germline): LGHNT, FRNRAP. CDR3 length: 15 amino acids. V lost 6 bases and J lost 5; bases outside the gene matches: 10. The CDR3 coding sequence is TGTGCTAGTGGCTCGGGACAGGGTCCCCAGGAGACCCAGTACTTC. Amino acids: CASGSGQGPQETQYF.

The chain carries TRBV4-1 and TRBJ1-1; a weak D match, TRBD1 (5 bases). The CDR3 has 13 amino acids. V lost 4 bases and J 7 bases, leaving 13 bases between the germline ends. CDR1 is MGHRA, CDR2 YSYEKL, per germline. The CDR3 sequence: CASSLLGGVEAFF. The DNA of the CDR3 is TGCGCCAGCAGCCTACTGGGGGGGGTTGAAGCTTTCTTT.